The 31 T cell receptor beta chains in this list originate from one sample, sequenced in a study of blood T cell repertoires in COVID-19. The repertoire was sequenced with immunoSEQ multiplex PCR; TCRdb's copy has only in-frame clones and lacks some. The repertoire has hundreds of thousands of clones, roughly 90% of them found once; the top ten carry 2.1%. Input material: peripheral blood. All receptors come from a woman aged 40 to 50 who had recovered from COVID-19.

The gene calls are TRBV7-9 and TRBJ2-3, with TRBD2 identical over 9 bases. The V and J ends lost 9 bases and 5 bases, in that order; junction bases with no gene match: 12. Germline CDR1 SEHNR, CDR2 FQNEAQ (reference sequence). The CDR3 has 15 residues. CDR3 coding DNA: TGTGCCAGTTCCCTCCTAGCGGGGTTTGAAGATACGCAGTATTTT. Protein product: CASSLLAGFEDTQYF.

V usage is TRBV7-2 and J usage is TRBJ1-5, with unresolved D. The CDR3 loop spans 13 amino acids. CDR1 and CDR2 (germline): SGHTA, FQGNSA. V dropped 1 base and J dropped 4 bases, with 5 bases sitting between them. The CDR3 region has the DNA TGTGCCAGCAGCTTAGGTCTAAATCAGCCCCAGCATTTT. Translated: CASSLGLNQPQHF. The whole variable domain, remainder taken from reference TRBV7-2 and TRBJ1-5, is GAGVSQSPSNKVTEKGKDVELRCDPISGHTALYWYRQSLGQGLEFLIYFQGNSAPDKSGLPSDRFSAERTGGSVSTLTIQRTQQEDSAVYLCASSLGLNQPQHFGDGTRLSIL.

J is TRBJ2-5 and V is TRBV24-1, with D possibly matching TRBD2 (5 bases). The germline CDR1 and CDR2 sequences are KGHDR and SFDVKD. CDR3 length equals 13 residues. Trimming pared 6 bases from V and 5 bases from J, leaving 12 bases between. The CDR3 protein is CATSSGPQETQYF. The CDR3, as DNA: TGTGCCACCAGTAGCGGACCACAGGAGACCCAGTACTTC.

V and J are TRBV2 and TRBJ2-2, with TRBD1 matching 9 bases. The CDR3 spans 15 residues. Germline V gene lookup returns CDR1 SNHLY and CDR2 FYNNEI. The junction had 0 bases not matched to a gene; V was cut back by 4 bases and J by 0 bases. In DNA, the CDR3 is TGTGCCAGCAGTGGACAGGGGGCGAACACCGGGGAGCTGTTTTTT. Its protein is CASSGQGANTGELFF.

The J gene is TRBJ1-2, the V gene TRBV19; the D gene is possibly TRBD1 (5 bases). Trimming removed 3 bases from V and 5 bases from J, with 13 bases in between. The CDR3 is 14 amino acids. Germline assignment: CDR1 LNHDA and CDR2 SQIVND (reference sequence). The CDR3 loop reads CASSIRGRSYGYTF. The CDR3 DNA sequence: TGTGCCAGTAGTATTAGGGGCAGGTCGTATGGCTACACCTTC.

The chain has TRBV3-1 (or the pseudogene TRBV3-2) and TRBJ2-1; D possibly corresponds to TRBD1 (5 bases). This CDR3 comprises 12 residues. V was cut by 0 bases and J by 8 bases, with 5 bases left in between. The V gene's germline CDR1 is LGHDT and CDR2 YNNKEL (reference sequence). This chain's CDR3 is CASSQEGDEQFF. The CDR3 DNA reads as TGTGCCAGCAGCCAAGAAGGGGATGAGCAGTTCTTC.

The chain couples TRBV30 to TRBJ1-5; 8 nucleotides agree with TRBD1. V trimming: 3 bases; J trimming: 1 base; junction bases outside the gene matches: 5. The germline V gene has CDR1 GTSNPN and CDR2 SVGIG (reference sequence). The CDR3 is made up of 15 amino acids. The CDR3 region is CAWRGTGGSNQPQHF. The CDR3 bases are TGTGCCTGGAGGGGAACAGGGGGGAGCAATCAGCCCCAGCATTTT.

The V and J genes are TRBV4-3 and TRBJ1-3, with D uncertain. Between the trimmed V and J ends, which lost 1 base and 2 bases, there was a span of 9 bases. This CDR3 contains 15 residues. Per germline, CDR1 LGHNA and CDR2 YSLEER. The CDR3, as DNA: TGCGCCAGCAGCCAAGGAGAACAGCCTGGAAACACCATATATTTT. Its protein is CASSQGEQPGNTIYF.

By share, this clone counts as medium-sized. Additional DNA sequences in this sample encode the identical CDR3. J is TRBJ1-5 and V is TRBV2; D not resolved. This CDR3 region has 14 residues. Trimming cost V 5 bases and J 0 bases, with 8 bases left between them. Germline assignment: CDR1 SNHLY and CDR2 FYNNEI. DNA of the CDR3: TGTGCCAGCAGTCGACTAAATAGCAATCAGCCCCAGCATTTT. Encoded protein: CASSRLNSNQPQHF.

On this clone itself: Germline and junction disagree at one end, which may indicate a read error. This chain joins TRBV7-7 and TRBJ2-7, with a possible D match to TRBD1 (6 bases). The CDR3 consists of 13 residues. CDR1 and CDR2 (germline): SSHAT, FNYEAQ (reference sequence). The CDR3 coding sequence is TGTGCTAGCAGCTTACGTACAGGGCACGAGCAGTACTTC. This gives the protein CASSLRTGHEQYF.

This chain links TRBV5-4 with TRBJ2-1, with a weak D call TRBD2 (5 bases). V lost 1 base, J lost 9 bases, and 11 bases lay in between. There are 13 residues in the CDR3. Germline CDR1 SGHNT, CDR2 YYREEE (reference sequence). The CDR3: CASSLQIASEQFF. The CDR3, as DNA: TGTGCCAGCAGCTTGCAAATAGCGAGTGAGCAGTTCTTC.

CDR3 sequence reads: CASRPRLLTSGVDEQFF. The CDR3, as DNA: TGTGCCAGCAGGCCTAGACTGTTGACTAGCGGGGTCGATGAGCAGTTCTTC. The V call is TRBV7-6, the J call TRBJ2-1, with 11 nucleotides matching TRBD2. Trimming cost V 6 bases and J 8 bases; bases outside gene matches: 15. The CDR3 runs 17 residues. Germline values: CDR1 SGHVS, CDR2 FNYEAQ.

The chain carries TRBV24-1 and TRBJ2-1; unclear D gene. Trimming removed 3 bases at V and 12 bases at J, with 14 bases between. Germline CDR1 and CDR2: KGHDR and SFDVKD. The CDR3 runs 13 residues. The CDR3 reads CATSDGETMMQFF. The CDR3 region has the DNA TGTGCCACCAGTGATGGTGAAACAATGATGCAGTTCTTC.

DNA for the CDR3: TGTGCCAGCAGTTACGCGGACAGGGAGGGTACGCAGTATTTT. It encodes CASSYADREGTQYF. This chain connects TRBV6-5 to TRBJ2-3; D may be TRBD1 (8 bases). Trimming removed 2 bases from V and 8 bases from J, with 14 bases in between. The germline CDR1 and CDR2 sequences are MNHEY and SVGAGI. CDR3 length equals 14 residues.

The rearrangement joins TRBV10-2 to TRBJ1-2, with a tentative D call TRBD1 (6 bases). Germline CDR1 is WSHSY and CDR2 is SAAADI. Trimming shortened V by 0 bases and J by 0 bases, and 11 bases separated the two germline ends. CDR3 length: 16 amino acids. The CDR3 sequence: CASSESWTVANYGYTF. For the CDR3, the DNA is TGCGCCAGCAGTGAGTCCTGGACAGTAGCTAACTATGGCTACACCTTC.

In this sample, this clone turned up a few times. The gene calls are TRBV4-3 and TRBJ2-7; 9 nucleotides line up with TRBD1. The V gene's germline CDR1 is LGHNA and CDR2 YSLEER. V was clipped by 0 bases and J by 8 bases; unmatched bases: 2. CDR3 length equals 13 residues. The CDR3 reads CASSQDGTGKQYF. DNA of the CDR3: TGCGCCAGCAGCCAAGATGGGACAGGGAAGCAGTACTTC.

The J gene is TRBJ2-3, the V gene TRBV9, with a weak D call TRBD2 (5 bases). V was clipped by 2 bases and J by 2 bases, with 9 bases between them. The CDR3 consists of 14 residues. Germline lookup yields CDR1 SGDLS and CDR2 YYNGEE. CDR3 in DNA: TGTGCCAGCAGCGTCCTAGCCCACACAGATACGCAGTATTTT. Amino acids: CASSVLAHTDTQYF.

The chain employs TRBV7-2 and TRBJ2-4; 7 nucleotides align to TRBD1. This CDR3 has 16 amino acids. Germline CDR1 and CDR2: SGHTA and FQGNSA. V was clipped by 3 bases and J by 0 bases; unmatched bases: 5. The CDR3 region has the DNA TGTGCCAGCAGCTTGGGGACAGCCCTAGCCAAAAACATTCAGTACTTC. Translated: CASSLGTALAKNIQYF.

The V and J genes are TRBV5-6 and TRBJ2-7; 9 positions match TRBD1. Germline trimming cut 0 bases from V and 6 bases from J; bases unmatched to any gene: 4. This CDR3 has 14 amino acids. Germline CDR1 and CDR2: SGHDT and YYEEEE. In DNA form, the CDR3 reads TGTGCCAGCAGCTTGGGGGACAGGGCGGGCGAGCAGTACTTC. Protein: CASSLGDRAGEQYF.

This chain joins TRBV5-4 and TRBJ1-3; D gene uncertain. The CDR3 totals 15 residues. V was cut by 5 bases and J by 0 bases, with 12 bases left in between. The germline V gene encodes CDR1 SGHNT and CDR2 YYREEE (reference sequence). CDR3 DNA sequence: TGTGCCAGCAGTCCCGGAGGACTCTCTGGAAACACCATATATTTT. It codes for CASSPGGLSGNTIYF.

The CDR3 is CASSLVGQGLYEQYF. The CDR3 region has the DNA TGCGCCAGCAGCTTGGTGGGACAGGGTCTCTACGAGCAGTACTTC. The chain is built from TRBV5-1 and TRBJ2-7, with TRBD1 matching over 9 bases. From germline, CDR1 is SGHRS and CDR2 YFSETQ. The junction had 4 bases not matched to a gene; V was cut back by 0 bases and J by 3 bases. CDR3 length: 15 residues.

V usage is TRBV18 and J usage is TRBJ2-5; 7 bases are shared with TRBD2. CDR3 length equals 14 residues. Germline CDR1 and CDR2: KGHSH and LQKENI. The V gene end was trimmed by 4 bases and the J gene end by 2 bases; junction bases not matched to a gene: 4. The CDR3 loop is CASSLAGGQETQYF. The DNA for the CDR3 is TGTGCCAGCTCACTAGCGGGCGGACAAGAGACCCAGTACTTC.

The chain links TRBV30 to TRBJ1-4, with 10 bases that match TRBD1. Germline V CDR1 and CDR2: GTSNPN, SVGIG (reference sequence). The J segment lost 7 bases and the V segment lost 1 base, leaving 6 bases of the junction unmatched. The CDR3 runs to 15 residues. Written as DNA, the CDR3 is TGTGCCTGGAGTGGACAGGGGGCAAGGGGTGAAAAACTGTTTTTT. Its protein product is CAWSGQGARGEKLFF.

The DNA for the CDR3 is TGTGCCAGCAGTTATAGGCCCGGGACAGGGGGGGAGACCCAGTACTTC. Protein product: CASSYRPGTGGETQYF. The J gene is TRBJ2-5, the V gene TRBV2; TRBD1 matches 11 bases. Germline lookup yields CDR1 SNHLY and CDR2 FYNNEI. CDR3 length equals 16 residues. V dropped 5 bases and J dropped 5; count of bases not matched to a gene: 10.

The chain carries TRBV19 and TRBJ2-1; possible D gene TRBD2, 5 bases. The CDR3 runs to 13 residues. Germline V gene sequence: CDR1 LNHDA, CDR2 SQIVND (reference sequence). Trimming cost V 2 bases and J 9 bases, with 11 bases left between them. The CDR3 sequence is CASSIIREGEQFF. The CDR3 DNA reads TGTGCCAGTAGTATAATCCGGGAAGGTGAGCAGTTCTTC.

CDR3 sequence: CASSVAAGDYEQYF. The CDR3 bases are TGTGCCAGCAGTGTCGCGGCAGGGGATTACGAGCAGTACTTC. The chain combines TRBV6-2 or TRBV6-3 with TRBJ2-7; possibly TRBD1 for D (6 bases). With 5 bases removed from V and 4 bases from J, the gap between germline ends came to 15 bases. This CDR3 spans 14 amino acids. The V gene's germline CDR1 is MNHEY and CDR2 SVGEGT.

The CDR3 protein is CASSFTTGGSSSGYTF. CDR3 DNA: TGTGCCAGCAGCTTTACTACAGGGGGGTCTTCTAGTGGCTACACCTTC. The chain joins TRBV7-2 to TRBJ1-2, with 8 bases matching TRBD1. Germline V CDR1 and CDR2: SGHTA, FQGNSA. This CDR3 region has 16 residues. V lost 3 bases to trimming and J lost 7 bases; unmatched junction nucleotides: 13.

The V call is TRBV19, the J call TRBJ2-7; TRBD2 aligns across 11 bases. Germline values: CDR1 LNHDA, CDR2 SQIVND (reference sequence). Trimming at V came to 1 base and at J to 2 bases, leaving 7 bases not matched to a gene. CDR3 size: 17 residues. CDR3 sequence: CASSIVGGTSGAYEQYF. The CDR3 DNA reads as TGTGCCAGTAGTATAGTCGGCGGGACTAGCGGAGCCTACGAGCAGTACTTC.

The chain recombines TRBV4-3 with TRBJ1-2, with D possibly TRBD1 on 6 matching bases. The V end was cut by 4 bases, the J end by 8 bases, with 29 bases between. The germline V gene encodes CDR1 LGHNA and CDR2 YSLEER. The CDR3 length is 18 residues. The chain's CDR3 is CASSPRLETGNQRVGYTF. The CDR3, as DNA: TGCGCCAGCAGCCCTCGTTTGGAGACAGGAAATCAGAGGGTAGGCTACACCTTC.

CDR3 sequence reads: CASSQDLRAGGSRSAGYTF. The CDR3 bases are TGCGCCAGCAGCCAAGATTTGCGGGCAGGGGGCTCTAGGTCTGCTGGCTACACCTTC. This chain connects TRBV4-3 to TRBJ1-2; 8 bases are a match to TRBD1. The junction had 19 bases not matched to a gene; V was cut back by 0 bases and J by 7 bases. Germline assignment: CDR1 LGHNA and CDR2 YSLEER. The CDR3 extends over 19 amino acids.

The V gene is TRBV7-2, the J gene TRBJ2-5, with 7 bases that match TRBD2. Germline V CDR1 and CDR2: SGHTA, FQGNSA. The CDR3 contains 15 residues. Unmatched junction bases numbered 8, after V lost 5 bases and J lost 2 bases. This CDR3 reads CASSRDYGRQETQYF. The DNA of the CDR3 is TGTGCCAGCAGCCGGGACTACGGGCGGCAAGAGACCCAGTACTTC. The whole variable domain, filled in from reference TRBV7-2 and TRBJ2-5, reads GAGVSQSPSNKVTEKGKDVELRCDPISGHTALYWYRQSLGQGLEFLIYFQGNSAPDKSGLPSDRFSAERTGGSVSTLTIQRTQQEDSAVYLCASSRDYGRQETQYFGPGTRLLVL.